Each of the 31 T cell receptor beta chains below was sequenced from the same sample in a study of T cell repertoires in cytomegalovirus infection (dated by TCRdb to about 2019). Instrument on record: Illumina HiSeq 1500. Clones were called with MiXCR by TCRdb after fastp trimmed the public reads at Q25, and only in-frame beta chains were retained. One record per CDR3 amino acid sequence lists the most common genes and DNA. The sample contains hundreds of thousands of distinct CDR3 sequences, approximately 25% of them found a single time. 7.5% to 9% of the sample comes from the top ten. Sequencing was performed on CD8+ T cells from PBMCs. These receptors were collected from a human donor in good health (CMV status not recorded). Some clones in this sample may be carry-over from other donors' samples.

There are many counts of this clonotype. The chain links TRBV6-2 or TRBV6-3 to TRBJ2-2; D is unresolved. The CDR3 has 16 residues. Germline V CDR1 and CDR2: MNHEY, SVGEGT. V lost 6 bases, J lost 0 bases, and 14 bases lay in between. The CDR3 loop reads CASSLTDGTNTGELFF. As DNA, the CDR3 is TGTGCCAGCAGCCTTACCGACGGAACGAACACCGGGGAGCTGTTTTTT.

This chain uses TRBV19 with TRBJ2-3; D is possibly TRBD1 (6 bases). CDR1 and CDR2 (germline): LNHDA, SQIVND (reference sequence). The CDR3 has 15 residues. V was shortened by 4 bases and J by 0 bases, with 11 bases between the two germline ends. The CDR3 DNA reads as TGTGCCAGTAGTACCTACAGGGCTAGCACAGATACGCAGTATTTT. Its translation: CASSTYRASTDTQYF.

The chain recombines TRBV29-1 with TRBJ2-7, with D maybe TRBD2 (5 bases). V was shortened by 1 base and J by 0 bases, with 22 bases between the two germline ends. CDR1 is SQVTM and CDR2 is ANQGSEA in the germline V gene. The CDR3 is made up of 18 amino acids. CDR3 in amino acids: CSVEGRSGAEGSSYEQYF. CDR3 nucleotides: TGCAGCGTTGAAGGTAGGAGTGGTGCTGAGGGAAGCTCCTACGAGCAGTACTTC.

This clonotype has ten or more counts. V is TRBV12-3 or TRBV12-4 and J is TRBJ2-6, with no clear D. The CDR3 covers 18 residues. V dropped 2 bases and J dropped 2 bases, with 16 bases sitting between them. The CDR3 nucleotides are TGTGCCAGCAGTTTATTTGGTTGGCGGATCCCTGGGGCCAACGTCCTGACTTTC. Encoded protein: CASSLFGWRIPGANVLTF.

The J gene is TRBJ1-4, the V gene TRBV7-9; TRBD1 is a possible D gene (5 bases). The germline V gene encodes CDR1 SEHNR and CDR2 FQNEAQ (reference sequence). The CDR3 is 16 amino acids. The V end lost 5 bases, the J end lost 5 bases, and 18 bases lay between the germline ends. CDR3: CASSPPRDLGNEKLFF. DNA of the CDR3: TGTGCCAGCAGCCCACCCCGGGACCTCGGAAATGAAAAACTGTTTTTT. Full variable domain (rest looked up from reference TRBV7-9 and TRBJ1-4): DTGVSQNPRHKITKRGQNVTFRCDPISEHNRLYWYRQTLGQGPEFLTYFQNEAQLEKSRLLSDRFSAERPKGSFSTLEIQRTEQGDSAMYLCASSPPRDLGNEKLFFGSGTQLSVL.

About this clonotype: A junction end diverges from the germline sequence, so it may reflect a read error. The chain combines TRBV14 with TRBJ2-1; unclear D gene. This CDR3 has 12 residues. CDR1 SGHDN and CDR2 FVKESK come from the germline V gene. CDR3 amino acids: CASCQVVREQFF. CDR3 nucleotides: TGTGCCAGCTGCCAAGTAGTCCGGGAGCAGTTCTTC.

The rearrangement links TRBV7-6 to TRBJ1-2, with 8 bases identical to TRBD1. CDR3 length: 15 amino acids. The germline CDR1 and CDR2 sequences are SGHVS and FNYEAQ. Losses at the gene ends were 2 bases for V and 8 bases for J; bases not matched to a gene: 10. The chain's CDR3 is CASSLRPGGLEGYTF. The CDR3 bases are TGTGCCAGCAGCTTAAGGCCAGGGGGCTTAGAAGGCTACACCTTC.

This clonotype was seen more than once but under ten times. The rearrangement uses TRBV7-9 and TRBJ2-7; D might be TRBD1 (6 bases). V dropped 5 bases and J dropped 7 bases, with 15 bases sitting between them. The CDR3 has 13 amino acids. The V gene's germline CDR1 is SEHNR and CDR2 FQNEAQ (reference sequence). CDR3 bases: TGTGCCAGCAGCCCTCCGGCAGGGGAAGAGCAGTACTTC. Amino acids: CASSPPAGEEQYF.

This clonotype appeared a single time. This may stem from a read error, because a much larger clone lies one nucleotide away. V and J are TRBV7-6 and TRBJ2-1; 9 positions agree with TRBD2. Germline values: CDR1 SGHVS, CDR2 FNYEAQ. The CDR3 runs to 16 residues. Trimming removed 5 bases from V and 1 base from J; junction bases left unmatched: 6. The DNA of the CDR3 is TGTGCCAGCAGCGCATGGGCGGGGGGGTCCTACAATGAGCAGTTCTTC. This gives the protein CASSAWAGGSYNEQFF.

The rearrangement joins TRBV28 to TRBJ2-3, with 12 bases fitting TRBD1. The CDR3 extends over 17 amino acids. CDR1 is MDHEN and CDR2 is SYDVKM in the germline V gene. Trimming removed 7 bases from V and 3 bases from J; junction bases left unmatched: 11. CDR3 loop: CASTRPRDRGRTDTQYF. The DNA of the CDR3 is TGTGCCAGCACTCGACCTCGGGACAGGGGGCGAACAGATACGCAGTATTTT.

The chain joins TRBV2 to TRBJ2-3, with 12 positions matching TRBD1. The J segment lost 5 bases and the V segment lost 8 bases, leaving 5 bases of the junction unmatched. Germline V gives CDR1 SNHLY, CDR2 FYNNEI. The CDR3 covers 14 residues. The CDR3 loop is CASFRDRGQDTQYF. CDR3 DNA: TGTGCCAGCTTCCGGGACAGGGGGCAAGATACGCAGTATTTT.

This clonotype occurred a few times. CDR3 residues: CATSDRGIEQYV. DNA for the CDR3: TGTGCCACCAGCGACAGGGGCATCGAGCAGTACGTC. The chain is built from TRBV15 and TRBJ2-7, with 8 bases lining up with TRBD1. V lost 5 bases, J lost 6 bases, and 3 bases stayed unmatched. Germline-derived CDR1 and CDR2 are LNHNV and YYDKDF (reference sequence). This CDR3 is 12 amino acids long.

V is TRBV19 and J is TRBJ1-1, with D possibly matching TRBD1 (5 bases). CDR1 is LNHDA, CDR2 SQIVND, per germline (reference sequence). V lost 1 base, J lost 4 bases, and 13 bases lay in between. CDR3 length equals 15 residues. The chain's CDR3 is CASSIAPTGSTEAFF. CDR3 nucleotides: TGTGCCAGTAGTATAGCTCCCACAGGTAGCACTGAAGCTTTCTTT.

This clonotype was seen more than once but under ten times. The J gene is TRBJ2-4, the V gene TRBV6-5; 10 bases are shared with TRBD2. The CDR3 loop spans 19 amino acids. Per germline, CDR1 MNHEY and CDR2 SVGAGI. Trimming at V came to 4 bases and at J to 0 bases, leaving 12 bases not matched to a gene. The CDR3: CASSLAGGDTPLAKNIQYF. The CDR3 DNA sequence: TGTGCCAGCAGTTTAGCGGGGGGAGATACACCGCTAGCCAAAAACATTCAGTACTTC.

This clonotype has only a few counts. The V and J genes are TRBV29-1 and TRBJ1-2, with D tentatively TRBD1 (5 bases). CDR3 length: 12 residues. Germline loops: CDR1 SQVTM, CDR2 ANQGSEA. V lost 3 bases and J 5 bases, leaving 10 bases between the germline ends. The CDR3 nucleotides read TGCAGCGTTGAGGGCAGGGAATATGGCTACACCTTC. This translates into CSVEGREYGYTF.

The V and J genes are TRBV6-2 or TRBV6-3 and TRBJ1-1; D may be TRBD1 (6 bases). V lost 1 base and J 9 bases, leaving 24 bases between the germline ends. Per the germline V gene, CDR1 is MNHEY and CDR2 is SVGEGT. The CDR3 is 17 amino acids. CDR3 region: CASSYFPGITGTDQAFF. Written as DNA, the CDR3 is TGTGCCAGCAGTTACTTCCCAGGAATAACAGGGACCGACCAAGCTTTCTTT.

Only a few counts were recorded for this clonotype. The genes are TRBV5-1 and TRBJ2-7; D is possibly TRBD1 or TRBD2 (7 bases each). Trimming took 2 bases from V and 5 from J, leaving 17 bases between them. CDR1 SGHRS and CDR2 YFSETQ come from the germline V gene. The CDR3 consists of 15 residues. CDR3 in amino acids: CASSFPTGRDHEQYF. In DNA, the CDR3 is TGCGCCAGCAGCTTCCCGACAGGGAGGGATCACGAGCAGTACTTC.

This clonotype was picked up a small number of times. The V and J genes are TRBV6-5 and TRBJ1-5, with D hard to call. This CDR3 contains 14 residues. The germline V gene encodes CDR1 MNHEY and CDR2 SVGAGI. Deletions cut 2 bases from V and 5 bases from J, with 10 bases between. Written as DNA, the CDR3 is TGTGCCAGCAGTTACGAGCCAGAATATCAGCCCCAGCATTTT. Translation gives CASSYEPEYQPQHF.

The V call is TRBV6-2 or TRBV6-3, the J call TRBJ1-5, with D perhaps TRBD1 (5 bases). The germline CDR1 and CDR2 sequences are MNHEY and SVGEGT. V was cut by 2 bases and J by 9 bases, with 11 bases left in between. CDR3 size: 13 residues. The CDR3 region is CASSYPDSSPQHF. CDR3 DNA sequence: TGTGCCAGCAGTTACCCAGACAGTTCGCCCCAGCATTTT.

This clonotype was seen more than once but under ten times. The chain combines TRBV6-1 with TRBJ2-3, with D possibly matching TRBD1 (6 bases). This CDR3 spans 19 amino acids. Germline CDR1 reads MNHNS; CDR2 reads SASEGT. V lost 6 bases to trimming and J lost 2 bases, with 27 bases between them. This CDR3 is CASSVILIGTDSPTDTQYF. CDR3 DNA sequence: TGTGCCAGCAGCGTTATCCTGATTGGAACGGACAGCCCCACAGATACGCAGTATTTT.

In its sample, this clonotype was seen many times. V and J are TRBV12-3 or TRBV12-4 and TRBJ2-1; TRBD1 aligns across 7 bases. The CDR3 loop spans 16 amino acids. Trimming cost V 2 bases and J 0 bases; bases outside gene matches: 4. Here the CDR3 reads CASSLFGDSSYNEQFF. The CDR3 nucleotides read TGTGCCAGCAGTTTATTCGGGGACAGCTCCTACAATGAGCAGTTCTTC.

This clonotype was observed many times. This rearrangement joins TRBV4-3 to TRBJ1-2, with D unclear. Per the germline V gene, CDR1 is LGHNA and CDR2 is YSLEER. Trimming shortened V by 0 bases and J by 4 bases, and 15 bases separated the two germline ends. The CDR3 has 16 amino acids. CDR3 in DNA: TGCGCCAGCAGCCAAGATCGGGTGAGGGAGGGCTATGGCTACACCTTC. This gives the protein CASSQDRVREGYGYTF.

This clonotype was detected many times. The chain uses TRBV7-9 and TRBJ2-2; 9 positions match TRBD1. V dropped 5 bases and J dropped 7; count of bases not matched to a gene: 8. CDR3 length: 15 residues. The germline V gene encodes CDR1 SEHNR and CDR2 FQNEAQ (reference sequence). CDR3 sequence: CASSPGTGRIGELFF. Here the CDR3 DNA reads TGTGCCAGCAGCCCCGGGACAGGGAGGATCGGGGAGCTGTTTTTT.

This clonotype was seen only a few times. The rearrangement links TRBV7-8 to TRBJ2-5; 9 positions match TRBD2. With V trimmed by 5 bases and J by 5 bases, 9 bases remained unmatched. CDR1 is SGHVS and CDR2 is FQNEAQ in the germline V gene. There are 15 residues in the CDR3. The CDR3 region has the DNA TGTGCCAGCAGCGGAGGACTAGCGTTAAGGGAGACCCAGTACTTC. This gives the protein CASSGGLALRETQYF.

This clonotype was counted only a few times. This chain links TRBV10-3 with TRBJ2-3; TRBD2 is a possible D gene (6 bases). This CDR3 has 17 residues. In germline, CDR1 is ENHRY, CDR2 SYGVKD. Deletions cut 7 bases from V and 2 bases from J, with 22 bases between. The CDR3 DNA sequence: TGTGCCATCAAAGGTAGTGGCGGGGTCCCATCCACAGATACGCAGTATTTT. Residues: CAIKGSGGVPSTDTQYF.

Details on this clonotype: The junction differs from germline at one of its ends, possibly a read error. The rearrangement joins TRBV24-1 to TRBJ2-3, with D possibly called TRBD1 or TRBD2 (5 bases each). This CDR3 has 15 amino acids. The germline gives CDR1 KGHDR, CDR2 SFDVKD. The DNA for the CDR3 is TGTGCCACCAGTGTCTCGAGAGGGGCCGGAGATGCGCAGTATTTT. Protein product: CATSVSRGAGDAQYF.

This clonotype was counted at least ten times. Sequence at one end of the junction differs from germline and may be a read error. The chain carries TRBV7-7 and TRBJ2-1; 7 bases agree with TRBD1. The length of the CDR3 is 13 residues. In germline, CDR1 is SSHAT, CDR2 FNYEAQ (reference sequence). The CDR3 bases are TGTGCTAGCAGCTTAGCGCAGGGGGTAGAGGAGTTCTTC. This encodes CASSLAQGVEEFF.

This clonotype was seen once. The chain combines TRBV29-1 with TRBJ2-1, with D hard to call. The germline CDR1 and CDR2 sequences are SQVTM and ANQGSEA. The CDR3 runs 10 residues. Trimming pared 5 bases from V and 8 bases from J, leaving 7 bases between. The CDR3 nucleotides are TGCAGCGTTAATCTGGATGAGCAGTTCTTC. This sequence encodes CSVNLDEQFF.

This clonotype was seen a handful of times. This sequence joins TRBV4-1 and TRBJ2-3; D is possibly TRBD1 or TRBD2 (6 bases each). Germline lookup yields CDR1 MGHRA and CDR2 YSYEKL. V was cut by 4 bases and J by 4 bases, with 21 bases left in between. The CDR3 has 17 amino acids. CDR3: CASSPPGALSVADTQYF. In DNA form, the CDR3 reads TGCGCCAGCAGCCCCCCGGGGGCCCTCAGCGTGGCAGATACGCAGTATTTT.

The CDR3 coding sequence is TGTGCCAGCAGTCCCGACAGGAACGAGCAGTACGTC. This codes for CASSPDRNEQYV. V gene TRBV6-2 or TRBV6-3 combines with J gene TRBJ2-7, with D perhaps TRBD1 (6 bases). CDR1 MNHEY and CDR2 SVGEGT come from the germline V gene. V lost 5 bases and J lost 5, with 10 bases in between. The CDR3 length is 12 residues.

Worth noting for this clonotype: Being one base from a much bigger clone, this may be a read error. V and J are TRBV7-6 and TRBJ2-3, with 9 bases aligning to TRBD2. V trimming: 4 bases; J trimming: 4 bases; junction bases outside the gene matches: 12. Germline CDR1 reads SGHVS; CDR2 reads FNYEAQ. There are 17 residues in the CDR3. CDR3 bases: TGTGCCAGCAGCTCCCAGGGGCGGGGGGGCTTCGCAGATACGCAGTATTTT. Residues: CASSSQGRGGFADTQYF.